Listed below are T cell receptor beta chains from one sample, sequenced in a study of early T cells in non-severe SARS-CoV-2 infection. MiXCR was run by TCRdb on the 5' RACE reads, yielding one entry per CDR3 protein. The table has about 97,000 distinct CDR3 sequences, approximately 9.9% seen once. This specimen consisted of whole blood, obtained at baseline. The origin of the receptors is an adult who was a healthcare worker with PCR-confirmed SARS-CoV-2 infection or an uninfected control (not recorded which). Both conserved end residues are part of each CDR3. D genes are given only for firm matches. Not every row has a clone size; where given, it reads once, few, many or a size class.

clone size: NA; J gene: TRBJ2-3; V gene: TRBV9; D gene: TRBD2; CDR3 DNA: TGTGCCAGCATCGGGACTAGCGGGGATACGCAGTATTTT; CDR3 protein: CASIGTSGDTQYF
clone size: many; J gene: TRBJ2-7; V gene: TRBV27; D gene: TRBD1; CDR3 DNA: TGTGCCAGCAGTCCCTTGGACAGGGTGGGCGAGCAGTACTTC; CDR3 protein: CASSPLDRVGEQYF
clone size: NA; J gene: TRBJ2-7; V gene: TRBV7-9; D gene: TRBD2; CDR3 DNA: TGTGCCAGCAGCCGCACTAGCGGATCTTTCCACGAGCAGTACTTC; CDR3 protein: CASSRTSGSFHEQYF
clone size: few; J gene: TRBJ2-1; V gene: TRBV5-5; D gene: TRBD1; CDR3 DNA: TGTGCCAGCAGCCCCCTGACAGGGGTCGAGCAGTTCTTC; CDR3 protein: CASSPLTGVEQFF
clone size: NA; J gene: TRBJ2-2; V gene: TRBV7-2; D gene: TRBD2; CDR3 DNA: TGTGCCAGCACCACCGGGGGACTAGCGGGCCGCGGGGAGCTGTTTTTT; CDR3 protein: CASTTGGLAGRGELFF
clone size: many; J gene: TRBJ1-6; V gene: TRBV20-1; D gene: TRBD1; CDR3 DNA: TGCAGTGCTAGACAGGGGGATTCACCCCTCCACTTT; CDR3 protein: CSARQGDSPLHF
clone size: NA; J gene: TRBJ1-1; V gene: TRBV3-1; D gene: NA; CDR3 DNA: TGTGCCAGCAGCCAGACGAACACTGAAGCTTTCTTT; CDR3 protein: CASSQTNTEAFF
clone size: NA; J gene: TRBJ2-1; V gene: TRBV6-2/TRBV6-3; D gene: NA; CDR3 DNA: TGTGCCAGCAGTTACGGCCTGCGGAATGAGCAGTTCTTC; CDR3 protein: CASSYGLRNEQFF
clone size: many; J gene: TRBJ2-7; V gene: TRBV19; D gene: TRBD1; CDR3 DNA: TGTGCCAGTAGGCGGGACAGGGGATACGAGCAGTACTTC; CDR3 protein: CASRRDRGYEQYF
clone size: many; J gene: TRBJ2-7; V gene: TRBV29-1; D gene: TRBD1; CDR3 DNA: TGCAGCGTTCCGGGACAGGCGCCCAACGAGCAGTACTTC; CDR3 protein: CSVPGQAPNEQYF
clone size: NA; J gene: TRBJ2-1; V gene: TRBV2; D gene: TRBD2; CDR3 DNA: TGTGCCAGCAGCGCTAGCGGGGGACTTGGCAATGAGCAGTTCTTC; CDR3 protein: CASSASGGLGNEQFF
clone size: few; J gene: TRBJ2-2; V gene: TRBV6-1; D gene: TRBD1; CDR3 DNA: TGTGCCAGCAGTGCGCAGCTACAGGGGGTTGTCACCGGGGAGCTGTTTTTT; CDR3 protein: CASSAQLQGVVTGELFF
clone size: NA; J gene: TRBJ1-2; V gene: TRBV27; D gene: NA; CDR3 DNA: TGTGCCAGCAGTGACCGGGACACATACGGGCATCGTGGCTACACCTTC; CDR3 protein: CASSDRDTYGHRGYTF
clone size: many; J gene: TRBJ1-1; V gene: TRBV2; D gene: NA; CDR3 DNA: TGTGCCAGCAGATGGGGGAACACTGAAGCTTTCTTT; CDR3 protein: CASRWGNTEAFF
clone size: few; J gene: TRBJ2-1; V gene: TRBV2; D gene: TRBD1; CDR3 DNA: TGTGCCAGCAGTGAAACAGGGGGGCATGGGGAAGACAATGAGCAGTTCTTC; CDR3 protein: CASSETGGHGEDNEQFF
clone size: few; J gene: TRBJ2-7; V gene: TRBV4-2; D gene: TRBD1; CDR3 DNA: TGTGCCAGCAGCCAAGCCGAGGGACAGGGGGGTCTTTACGAGCAGTACTTC; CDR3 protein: CASSQAEGQGGLYEQYF
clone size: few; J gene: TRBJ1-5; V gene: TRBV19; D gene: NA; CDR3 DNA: TGTGCCAGTAGTCCCGGGTGGCAAAGGGGCAATCAGCCCCAGCATTTT; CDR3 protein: CASSPGWQRGNQPQHF
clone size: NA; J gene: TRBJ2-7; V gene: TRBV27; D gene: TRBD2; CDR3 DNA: TGTGCCAGCAGGCCGCAACTAGCGGGAGGTCACGAGCAGTACTTC; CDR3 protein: CASRPQLAGGHEQYF
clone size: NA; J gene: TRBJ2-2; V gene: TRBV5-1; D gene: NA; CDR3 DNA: TGCGCCAGCAGCCTCCGCAATACAAGGGACACCGGGGAGCTGTTTTTT; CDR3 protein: CASSLRNTRDTGELFF
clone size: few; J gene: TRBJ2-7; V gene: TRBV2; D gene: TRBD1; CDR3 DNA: TGTGCCAGCAGGCGGACAGGGAAAGGGCACGAGCAGTACTTC; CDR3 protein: CASRRTGKGHEQYF
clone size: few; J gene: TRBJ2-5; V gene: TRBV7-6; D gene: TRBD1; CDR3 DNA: TGTGCCAGCAGCACCGGGACAGGGAAAGAGACCCAGTACTTC; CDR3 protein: CASSTGTGKETQYF
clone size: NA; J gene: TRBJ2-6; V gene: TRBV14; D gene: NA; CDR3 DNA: TGTGCCAGCAGCCAATCGTGGCAGAACACCGAATTC; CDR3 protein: CASSQSWQNTEF
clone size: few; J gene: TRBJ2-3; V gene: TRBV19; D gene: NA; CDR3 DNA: TGTGCCAGTAGTTCCGCCGGACAGAGATTAGATACGCAGTATTTT; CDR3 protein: CASSSAGQRLDTQYF
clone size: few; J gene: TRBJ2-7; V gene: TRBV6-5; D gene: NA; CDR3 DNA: TGTGCCAGCAGTTACGGGCAGGGTAGCTACGAGCAGTACTTC; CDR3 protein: CASSYGQGSYEQYF
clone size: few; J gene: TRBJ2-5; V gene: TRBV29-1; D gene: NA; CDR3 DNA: TGCAGCGTTGATATCCTAGAGACCCAGTACTTC; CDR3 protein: CSVDILETQYF
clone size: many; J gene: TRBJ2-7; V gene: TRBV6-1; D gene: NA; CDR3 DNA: TGTGCCAGCCGCCTAAGGGTCGGGAATGTCTACGAGCAGTACTTC; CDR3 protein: CASRLRVGNVYEQYF
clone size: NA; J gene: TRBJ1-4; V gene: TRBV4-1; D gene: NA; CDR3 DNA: TGCGCCAGCAGCCAAGGGGCTAATGAAAAACTGTTTTTT; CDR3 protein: CASSQGANEKLFF
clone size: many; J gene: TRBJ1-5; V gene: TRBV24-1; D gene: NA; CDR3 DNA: TGTGCCACCAGTGGGATAGACCAGCCCCAGCATTTT; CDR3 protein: CATSGIDQPQHF
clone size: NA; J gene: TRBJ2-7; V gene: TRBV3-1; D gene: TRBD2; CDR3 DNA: TGTGCCAGCAGCCAAGGAGCGGGGGGGCCACACGAGCAGTACTTC; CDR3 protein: CASSQGAGGPHEQYF
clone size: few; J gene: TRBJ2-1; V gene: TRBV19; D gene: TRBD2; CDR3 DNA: TGTGCCAGTAAGCGGCGGGAGGGAATCAATGAGCAGTTCTTC; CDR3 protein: CASKRREGINEQFF
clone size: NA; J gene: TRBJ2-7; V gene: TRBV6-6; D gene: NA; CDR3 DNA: TGTGCCAGCAGTTACTCGGCTGAAACCAAGCAGTACTTC; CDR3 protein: CASSYSAETKQYF
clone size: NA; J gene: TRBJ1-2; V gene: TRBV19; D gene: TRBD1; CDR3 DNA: TGTGCCAGTAGTACCCCGGGACAGGGGGCCAGGACCCATGGCTACACCTTC; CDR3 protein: CASSTPGQGARTHGYTF
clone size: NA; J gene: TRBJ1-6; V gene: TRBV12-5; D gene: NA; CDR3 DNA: TGTGCTAGTGGCCCGGACAGCTCCAATTCACCCCTCCACTTT; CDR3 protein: CASGPDSSNSPLHF
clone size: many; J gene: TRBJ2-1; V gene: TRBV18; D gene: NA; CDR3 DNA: TGTGCCAGCTCACCGTACTCCTCATACGATGAGCAGTTCTTC; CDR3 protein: CASSPYSSYDEQFF
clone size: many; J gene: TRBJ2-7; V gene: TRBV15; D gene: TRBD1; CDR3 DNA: TGTGCCACCAGCAGAGATCCTGTGGGACAGGGGTACGAGCAGTACTTC; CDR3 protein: CATSRDPVGQGYEQYF
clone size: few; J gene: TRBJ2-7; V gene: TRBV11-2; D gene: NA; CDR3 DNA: TGTGCCAGCAGACGGACCCCCAGCTCCTACGAGCAGTACTTC; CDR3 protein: CASRRTPSSYEQYF
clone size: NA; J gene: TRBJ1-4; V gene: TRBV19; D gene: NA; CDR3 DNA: TGTGCCAGTAGTATTTCGGGACATCAATCCCAAAAACTGTTTTTT; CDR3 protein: CASSISGHQSQKLFF
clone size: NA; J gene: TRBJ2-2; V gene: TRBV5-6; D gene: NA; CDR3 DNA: TGTGCCAGCAGCTTTCAGAGAGGGGAGCTGTTTTTT; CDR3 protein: CASSFQRGELFF
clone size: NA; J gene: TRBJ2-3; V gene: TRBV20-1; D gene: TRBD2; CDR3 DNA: TGCAGTGCCCCGAAGACTAGCTACACAGATACGCAGTATTTT; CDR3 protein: CSAPKTSYTDTQYF
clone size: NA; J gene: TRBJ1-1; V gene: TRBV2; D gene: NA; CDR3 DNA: TGTGCCAGCAAGCAAGGGGAGTCGAACACTGAAGCTTTCTTT; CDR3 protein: CASKQGESNTEAFF
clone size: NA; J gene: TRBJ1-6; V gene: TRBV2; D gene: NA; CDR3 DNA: TGTGCCAGCATACGAGACAGAAATTCACCCCTCCACTTT; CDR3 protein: CASIRDRNSPLHF
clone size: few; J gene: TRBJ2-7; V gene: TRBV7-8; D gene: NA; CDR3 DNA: TGTGCCAGCAGCTTCCTCACGGGAGCATCCTACGAGCAGTACTTC; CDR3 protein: CASSFLTGASYEQYF
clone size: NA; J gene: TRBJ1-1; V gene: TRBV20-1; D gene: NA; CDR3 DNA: TGCAGTGCTAGATTATATCAGGCACTAAACACTGAAGCTTTCTTT; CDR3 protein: CSARLYQALNTEAFF
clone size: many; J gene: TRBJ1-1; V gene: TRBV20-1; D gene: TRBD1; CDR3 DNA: TGCAGTGCTTTTCGGACAGGGAACACTGAAGCTTTCTTT; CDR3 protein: CSAFRTGNTEAFF
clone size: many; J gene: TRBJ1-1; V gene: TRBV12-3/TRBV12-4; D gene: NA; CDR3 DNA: TGTGCCAGCAGAAGCGACAGAGTGGGTGAAGCTTTCTTT; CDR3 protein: CASRSDRVGEAFF
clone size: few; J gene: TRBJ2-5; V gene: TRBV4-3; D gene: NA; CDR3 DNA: TGCGCCAGCAGCCAAGAGTCTAGGAAGGGCCAAGAGACCCAGTACTTC; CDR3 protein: CASSQESRKGQETQYF
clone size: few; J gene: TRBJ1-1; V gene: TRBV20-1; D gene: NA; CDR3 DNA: TGCAGTGCTCATTCCCCGGGAGGGATGGCTGAAGCTTTCTTT; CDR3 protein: CSAHSPGGMAEAFF
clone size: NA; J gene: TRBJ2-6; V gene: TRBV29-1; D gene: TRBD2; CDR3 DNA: TGCAGCGTCGCCGGGACTAGCTTTAGCTCTGGGGCCAACGTCCTGACTTTC; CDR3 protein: CSVAGTSFSSGANVLTF
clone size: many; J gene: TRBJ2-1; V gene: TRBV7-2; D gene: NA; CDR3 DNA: TGTGCCAGCAGCTTATTTCGGCCAGGGAAGGTAGCCTACAATGAGCAGTTCTTC; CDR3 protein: CASSLFRPGKVAYNEQFF
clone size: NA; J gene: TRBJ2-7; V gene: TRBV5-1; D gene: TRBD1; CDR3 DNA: TGCGCCAGCAGCCTGGGACAGGCTACCTACGAGCAGTACTTC; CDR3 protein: CASSLGQATYEQYF
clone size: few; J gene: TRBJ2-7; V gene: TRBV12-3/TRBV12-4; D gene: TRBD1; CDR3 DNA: TGTGCCAGCAGTCTCGGGACAGGGGGCTACGAGCAGTACTTC; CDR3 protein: CASSLGTGGYEQYF
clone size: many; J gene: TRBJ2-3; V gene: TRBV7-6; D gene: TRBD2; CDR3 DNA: TGTGCCAGCAGCTTAGGGGGACTAGCGGGGCTCACACCTCGCACAGATACGCAGTATTTT; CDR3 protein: CASSLGGLAGLTPRTDTQYF
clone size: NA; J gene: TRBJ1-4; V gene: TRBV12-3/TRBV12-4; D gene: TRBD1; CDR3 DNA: TGTGCCAGCAGCTCTCCGACAGGGGGGTCTGAAAAACTGTTTTTT; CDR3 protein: CASSSPTGGSEKLFF